The 22 T cell receptor beta chains below were found in one sample sequenced in a study of blood T cell repertoires in COVID-19. Assay: immunoSEQ multiplex PCR; the TCRdb copy retains only in-frame clones and omits some. The repertoire holds about 200,000 clones, 88% seen once, with under 2% in the top ten. The specimen was peripheral blood. The receptors come from a man aged 18 to 29 with active or convalescent COVID-19.

The genes are TRBV5-6 and TRBJ2-7, with 9 bases that match TRBD2. With 4 bases clipped from V and 2 bases from J, the junction kept 7 bases outside the gene matches. The CDR3 loop spans 15 amino acids. CDR1 and CDR2 (germline): SGHDT, YYEEEE. The CDR3 DNA reads as TGTGCCAGCAGCACGCTAGCGGGACAAACCTACGAGCAGTACTTC. Amino acids: CASSTLAGQTYEQYF.

V gene TRBV27 combines with J gene TRBJ2-7; perhaps TRBD2 as D (5 bases). The CDR3 length is 13 residues. V dropped 5 bases and J dropped 7 bases, with 15 bases sitting between them. Looked up from germline, CDR1 is MNHEY and CDR2 is SMNVEV (reference sequence). This CDR3 reads CASSISISGEQYF. DNA for the CDR3: TGTGCCAGCAGTATCTCCATCTCGGGAGAGCAGTACTTC.

This clone was detected once. V is TRBV7-9 and J is TRBJ1-1; 9 bases match TRBD1. The CDR3 covers 14 residues. CDR1 is SEHNR, CDR2 FQNEAQ, per germline (reference sequence). J gave up 1 base and V 6 bases, and 3 bases lay outside the gene matches. The CDR3 sequence is CASRWTGENTEAFF. DNA of the CDR3: TGTGCCAGCAGATGGACAGGGGAGAACACTGAAGCTTTCTTT. Complete variable domain (other parts from reference TRBV7-9 and TRBJ1-1): DTGVSQNPRHKITKRGQNVTFRCDPISEHNRLYWYRQTLGQGPEFLTYFQNEAQLEKSRLLSDRFSAERPKGSFSTLEIQRTEQGDSAMYLCASRWTGENTEAFFGQGTRLTVV.

The J gene is TRBJ1-1, the V gene TRBV19; possible D gene TRBD1, 5 bases. The V end lost 9 bases, the J end lost 1 base, and 9 bases lay between the germline ends. Germline loops: CDR1 LNHDA, CDR2 SQIVND (reference sequence). CDR3 length: 12 amino acids. This chain's CDR3 is CASLTANTEAFF. The CDR3 bases are TGTGCCAGCCTGACAGCGAACACTGAAGCTTTCTTT.

The V gene is TRBV27, the J gene TRBJ2-2; 12 bases map to TRBD2. Germline loops: CDR1 MNHEY, CDR2 SMNVEV (reference sequence). The V gene end was trimmed by 3 bases and the J gene end by 0 bases; junction bases not matched to a gene: 8. The CDR3 length is 19 residues. CDR3 in DNA: TGTGCCAGCAGTTTGACTAGCGGGAGAGTTATGACGAACACCGGGGAGCTGTTTTTT. Translating gives CASSLTSGRVMTNTGELFF.

This clone was detected a few times. This chain uses TRBV6-2 or TRBV6-3 with TRBJ2-5; possible D gene TRBD2, 6 bases. V was trimmed by 5 bases and J by 1 base, leaving 14 bases between them. Germline V gene data show CDR1 as MNHEY and CDR2 as SVGEGT. This CDR3 is built from 15 residues. In DNA, the CDR3 is TGTGCCAGCAGTCAGCTCGGGAGCCTCCAAGAGACCCAGTACTTC. It specifies CASSQLGSLQETQYF.

The chain is built from TRBV9 and TRBJ2-1; D may be TRBD1 (5 bases). The CDR3 contains 18 residues. Germline CDR1 and CDR2: SGDLS and YYNGEE. V gave up 0 bases and J gave up 0 bases, with 16 bases separating them. The CDR3 loop is CASSVVPTADSSYNEQFF. CDR3 in DNA: TGTGCCAGCAGCGTAGTGCCGACCGCCGACAGCTCCTACAATGAGCAGTTCTTC.

This chain links TRBV5-1 with TRBJ2-3, with D possibly TRBD1 on 6 matching bases. Per the germline V gene, CDR1 is SGHRS and CDR2 is YFSETQ. V was pared by 4 bases and J by 3 bases, with 12 bases between. The CDR3 spans 14 residues. The CDR3 loop is CASSPGVATDTQYF. The CDR3 DNA sequence: TGCGCCAGCAGCCCAGGGGTTGCGACAGATACGCAGTATTTT.

The chain joins TRBV19 to TRBJ1-5, with 10 bases matching TRBD1. Germline-derived CDR1 and CDR2 are LNHDA and SQIVND (reference sequence). The CDR3 consists of 19 residues. V shed 5 bases and J 0 bases; nucleotides not matched to a gene: 13. DNA for the CDR3: TGTGCCAGTAGTCCCCGGGGGGCGGGACAGGGGTATAGCAATCAGCCCCAGCATTTT. It translates to CASSPRGAGQGYSNQPQHF.

This chain links TRBV7-9 with TRBJ1-3; D uncertain. Trimming stripped 1 base from V and 4 bases from J, with 11 bases between. The CDR3 length is 15 residues. The V gene's germline CDR1 is SEHNR and CDR2 FQNEAQ (reference sequence). The CDR3 region has the DNA TGTGCCAGCAGCTTAGAGGGAGGATCCGGAAACACCATATATTTT. It is translated as CASSLEGGSGNTIYF.

J is TRBJ2-7 and V is TRBV7-6, with TRBD1 matching 9 bases. Germline loops: CDR1 SGHVS, CDR2 FNYEAQ. This CDR3 comprises 14 residues. Trimming at V came to 5 bases and at J to 3 bases, leaving 5 bases not matched to a gene. The CDR3 protein is CASSLGTGNYEQYF. The CDR3 nucleotides are TGTGCCAGCAGCCTCGGGACAGGGAACTACGAGCAGTACTTC.

The V and J genes are TRBV7-2 and TRBJ2-5; 8 bases align to TRBD1. Germline V gene lookup returns CDR1 SGHTA and CDR2 FQGNSA. The CDR3 is 14 amino acids. The V and J ends lost 8 bases and 4 bases, in that order; junction bases with no gene match: 9. The CDR3 reads CASGSGTGGETQYF. DNA for the CDR3: TGTGCCAGCGGTAGTGGGACAGGAGGAGAGACCCAGTACTTC.

This clone was recorded a few times. This chain uses TRBV2 with TRBJ1-2, with TRBD1 matching over 10 bases. V trimming: 5 bases; J trimming: 7 bases; junction bases outside the gene matches: 7. There are 14 residues in the CDR3. Germline V lookup: CDR1 SNHLY, CDR2 FYNNEI. The CDR3 DNA reads TGTGCCAGCAGTCCGGGACAGGGGTCTGGTGGCTACACCTTC. Amino acid sequence: CASSPGQGSGGYTF.

The chain has TRBV5-1 and TRBJ1-1; 7 nucleotides agree with TRBD1. CDR1 and CDR2 (germline): SGHRS, YFSETQ. The CDR3 runs to 14 residues. V shed 5 bases, J shed 4 bases, and the junction held 8 bases outside the gene matches. CDR3 region: CASRLQGSGTEAFF. In DNA, the CDR3 is TGCGCCAGCAGATTACAGGGGAGCGGCACTGAAGCTTTCTTT.

CDR3 residues: CASSSGGQAINNIYEQYF. In nucleotides, the CDR3 is TGTGCCAGTAGTTCCGGGGGACAGGCTATAAATAACATCTACGAGCAGTACTTC. The chain employs TRBV19 and TRBJ2-7, with TRBD1 matching 8 bases. Germline assignment: CDR1 LNHDA and CDR2 SQIVND (reference sequence). The J segment lost 3 bases and the V segment lost 5 bases, leaving 18 bases of the junction unmatched. The CDR3 extends over 18 amino acids.

The rearrangement uses TRBV30 and TRBJ1-2; possibly TRBD1 for D (5 bases). There are 14 residues in the CDR3. Germline lookup yields CDR1 GTSNPN and CDR2 SVGIG (reference sequence). V dropped 0 bases and J dropped 4 bases, with 12 bases sitting between them. The CDR3 reads CAWSVWEGSYGYTF. CDR3 coding DNA: TGTGCCTGGAGTGTATGGGAGGGGAGCTATGGCTACACCTTC. The variable domain in full, with the rest retrieved from reference TRBV30 and TRBJ1-2, is SQTIHQWPATLVQPVGSPLSLECTVEGTSNPNLYWYRQAAGRGLQLLFYSVGIGQISSEVPQNLSASRPQDRQFILSSKKLLLSDSGFYLCAWSVWEGSYGYTFGSGTRLTVV.

The chain links TRBV6-5 to TRBJ1-1, with 7 bases fitting TRBD1. V dropped 6 bases and J dropped 6; count of bases not matched to a gene: 10. This CDR3 spans 14 amino acids. The germline V gene has CDR1 MNHEY and CDR2 SVGAGI. Here the CDR3 DNA reads TGTGCCAGCAGCCCAGTCCCGGGACAGTCTGAAGCTTTCTTT. Translated: CASSPVPGQSEAFF.

The chain uses TRBV7-2 and TRBJ1-1; 9 bases map to TRBD1. Trimming at V came to 4 bases and at J to 1 base, leaving 4 bases not matched to a gene. Germline CDR1 SGHTA, CDR2 FQGNSA. The CDR3 spans 15 residues. The CDR3 DNA reads as TGTGCCAGCAGCTCCGGGACAGGGTGGAACACTGAAGCTTTCTTT. It specifies CASSSGTGWNTEAFF.

This clone was seen only once. The chain carries TRBV15 and TRBJ2-5, with 12 bases aligning to TRBD2. V was pared by 0 bases and J by 5 bases, with 4 bases of the junction left unmatched. CDR1 is LNHNV, CDR2 YYDKDF, per germline (reference sequence). CDR3 size: 16 residues. CDR3 sequence reads: CATSRELAGGGETQYF. CDR3 coding DNA: TGTGCCACCAGCAGAGAACTAGCGGGAGGAGGGGAGACCCAGTACTTC.

The chain joins TRBV29-1 to TRBJ1-1; TRBD1 is a possible D gene (6 bases). The ends were cut back, 2 bases at V and 1 base at J, with 8 bases in the middle. This CDR3 is built from 13 residues. CDR1 and CDR2 (germline): SQVTM, ANQGSEA. CDR3 region: CSVEKGQNTEAFF. The CDR3 nucleotides are TGCAGCGTTGAAAAGGGACAGAACACTGAAGCTTTCTTT.

The chain uses TRBV9 and TRBJ1-1; 12 bases are a match to TRBD1. V lost 4 bases and J lost 4; bases outside the gene matches: 17. Germline-derived CDR1 and CDR2 are SGDLS and YYNGEE. This CDR3 spans 19 amino acids. The CDR3 DNA reads TGTGCCAGCAGCCCAAATGTTGGGACAGGGGGCGACGGTACCACTGAAGCTTTCTTT. This translates into CASSPNVGTGGDGTTEAFF.

J is TRBJ2-7 and V is TRBV27; 11 bases agree with TRBD2. This CDR3 is 18 amino acids long. The germline V gene has CDR1 MNHEY and CDR2 SMNVEV (reference sequence). Trimming cost V 0 bases and J 1 base; bases outside gene matches: 8. The CDR3 reads CASSLSRLGTSGSYEQYF. CDR3 coding DNA: TGTGCCAGCAGTTTATCCCGGCTAGGGACTAGCGGTTCCTACGAGCAGTACTTC.